This T cell receptor (beta chain) was recorded in a study of OX40 agonist ivuxolimab in advanced cancers. The study in broad terms: Ivuxolimab was an agonistic, fully human IgG2 monoclonal antibody directed against OX40 (CD134), a costimulatory receptor. The paper covers the monotherapy dose-escalation part of the phase I ivuxolimab trial, which included N ≈ 50 patients. In the dose-escalation cohort, roughly 80% of patients were male, and the mean age was approximately 64 years, with a range of roughly 23 to 85. Patients were allowed to have had prior anti-PD-1, anti-PD-L1 or anti-CTLA-4 therapy, and roughly 40% of the dose-escalation patients had been treated with checkpoint inhibitors. Among the approximately 54 dose-escalation patients, about 19 had hepatocellular carcinoma, roughly 15 melanoma, 9 renal cell carcinoma and 9 head and neck cancer. Peripheral TCRbeta sequencing was intended to test whether TCR sequence diversity was altered and clonal T-cell expansion was caused by ivuxolimab. Partial responses occurred in three dose-escalation patients, of whom one had hepatocellular carcinoma and two had cutaneous melanoma. Intravenous ivuxolimab was administered to patients every 2 weeks at six dose levels: 0.01, 0.1, 0.3, 1.5, 3 and 10 mg/kg. What the study reported, not specific to this receptor: At doses of 0.1 to 3.0 mg/kg, clonal expansion of both CD4+ and CD8+ blood T cells was observed from baseline to week 6. After ivuxolimab, CD8+ T cells had more expanded clones than CD4+ T cells on average. Partial responders in the 0.1-3.0 mg/kg groups had among the lowest normalized peripheral clonal expansion, especially among CD8+ T cells. Low levels of normalized T-cell clonal expansion were also shown by some nonresponding patients. The antigen specificity of the clonally expanded peripheral T cells was not determined.

Patients with autoimmune disease history or receiving systemic immunosuppression were excluded from the trial. Peripheral blood for TCR sequencing was drawn from every dose cohort at baseline, at cycle 4 day 1 and at cycle 7 day 1. The samples were drawn from a first-in-human, open-label, multicenter phase I dose-escalation trial of ivuxolimab. Adults with locally advanced or metastatic head and neck squamous cell, hepatocellular, melanoma or renal cell carcinoma were enrolled in the trial. Before TCR sequencing, CD4+ and CD8+ T cells were separately sorted from peripheral blood. The CDR3, from cysteine to phenylalanine, totals 13 residues. This entry keeps only the CDR3 DNA: 39 bases, framed from base 1. The CDR1 and CDR2 encoded by the germline V gene are SNHLY and FYNNEI. The V and J ends are trimmed by 7 bases and 6 bases, leaving 14 bases between them. Genomic DNA was isolated from the sorted cells so that the TCRbeta CDR3 region could be sequenced. TCRbeta CDR3 regions were sequenced using the immunoSEQ Assay. TCRdb carries this immuneACCESS record with in-frame sequences only. Its versions omit some clonotypes, under half of them owing to an unresolved V gene in the studies checked, with the rest unexplained. For this sample there are around 50,000 clones; over 75% appear just once. The ten largest clonotypes hold 0.69% of the sample.

Points on this clone: Its antigen has not been determined. Base qualities are not at hand, and no much larger clone is one base apart.

The V and J genes are TRBV2 and TRBJ2-3; TRBD1 is possibly the D segment (5 matching bases). This clonotype was sampled from an adult with an advanced solid tumor such as melanoma, head and neck, liver or kidney cancer. The sample here was CD4+ or CD8+ T cells sorted from blood, taken in a trial of the OX40 agonist ivuxolimab. The DNA sequence is as follows: TGTGCCAGCAAGGCAGGGATCGGGGATACGCAGTATTTT. Its protein product is CASKAGIGDTQYF.